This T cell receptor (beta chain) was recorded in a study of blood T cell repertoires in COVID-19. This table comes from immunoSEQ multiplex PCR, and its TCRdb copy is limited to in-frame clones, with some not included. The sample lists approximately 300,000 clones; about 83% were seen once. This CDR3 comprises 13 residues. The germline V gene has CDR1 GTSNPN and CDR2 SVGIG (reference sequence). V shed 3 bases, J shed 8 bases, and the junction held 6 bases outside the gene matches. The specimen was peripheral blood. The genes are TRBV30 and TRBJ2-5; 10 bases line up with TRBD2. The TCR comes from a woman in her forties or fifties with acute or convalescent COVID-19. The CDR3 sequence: CAWRWSSGGTQYF. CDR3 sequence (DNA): TGTGCCTGGAGGTGGTCTAGCGGGGGAACCCAGTACTTC.